This entry describes one T cell receptor (beta chain). Its antigen is still unknown. Sample time point: pre-treatment sample, taken before nivolumab and TIL therapy. Enrollment ran from 2017 to January 2020. CDR1 is SEHNR and CDR2 is FQNEAQ in the germline V gene (reference sequence). V was shortened by 5 bases and J by 0 bases, with 15 bases between the two germline ends. The CDR3 extends over 16 amino acids. The data belong to a study of TIL therapy for anti-PD-1-resistant metastatic lung cancer. Whole-study findings and limits: Treatment-naive, never-smoker and oncogene-addicted patients were overrepresented in this highly selected cohort.

The libraries were made with immunoSEQ v3. The assay was immunoSEQ multiplex PCR, and TCRdb's table has in-frame clones only and misses some. This table holds tens of thousands of clones, roughly 66% found once. Sequencing used blood, obtained at baseline. This receptor was identified in a person aged 30 to 80 with non-small cell lung cancer. The chain recombines TRBV7-9 with TRBJ2-3; the D gene is possibly TRBD1 (6 bases). The CDR3 coding sequence is TGTGCCAGCAGCCTGACAGGATATTCTAGCACAGATACGCAGTATTTT. Residues: CASSLTGYSSTDTQYF.